This T cell receptor (beta chain) was captured in a study of T cells in localized non-small cell lung cancer. The study's findings and limits: Heterogeneity cannot be ruled out, as sequencing used one tumor region only. Among the top 100 tumor clones, a median 57 appeared in adjacent lung.

Remarks on this clone: Its antigen is not identified.

Repertoires were generated with immunoSEQ multiplex PCR, while TCRdb's copy carries only in-frame clones and drops some. The repertoire holds tens of thousands of clones, with around 85% as singletons. CDR3 length: 15 residues. V was cut by 2 bases and J by 5 bases, with 15 bases left in between. From germline, CDR1 is SGHDN and CDR2 FVKESK. V is TRBV14 and J is TRBJ2-5, with a tentative D call TRBD1 (7 bases). Sequencing was performed on peripheral blood, taken before any cancer treatment. This TCR came from a woman aged 35 to 70 with stage I lung adenocarcinoma. The CDR3 DNA reads as TGTGCCAGCAGCCAAATGACAGGGAGGTTTGAGACCCAGTACTTC. It yields the protein CASSQMTGRFETQYF. The full variable domain, in which reference TRBV14 and TRBJ2-5 provide the parts outside the CDR3, is EAGVTQFPSHSVIEKGQTVTLRCDPISGHDNLYWYRRVMGKEIKFLLHFVKESKQDESGMPNNRFLAERTGGTYSTLKVQPAELEDSGVYFCASSQMTGRFETQYFGPGTRLLVL.